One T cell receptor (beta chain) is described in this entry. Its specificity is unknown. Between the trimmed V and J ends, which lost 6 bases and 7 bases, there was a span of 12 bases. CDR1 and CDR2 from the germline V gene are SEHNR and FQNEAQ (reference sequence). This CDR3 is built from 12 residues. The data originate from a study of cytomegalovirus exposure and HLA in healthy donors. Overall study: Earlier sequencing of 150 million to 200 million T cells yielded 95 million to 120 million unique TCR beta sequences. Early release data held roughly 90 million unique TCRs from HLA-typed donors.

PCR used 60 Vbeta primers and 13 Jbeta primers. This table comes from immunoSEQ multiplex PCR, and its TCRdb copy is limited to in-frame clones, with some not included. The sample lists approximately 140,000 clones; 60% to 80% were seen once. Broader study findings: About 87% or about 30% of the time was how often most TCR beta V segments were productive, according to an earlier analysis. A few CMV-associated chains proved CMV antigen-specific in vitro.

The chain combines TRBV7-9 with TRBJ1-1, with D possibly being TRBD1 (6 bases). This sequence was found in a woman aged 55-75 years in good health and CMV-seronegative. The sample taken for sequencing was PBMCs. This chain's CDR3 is CASSRGEGEAFF. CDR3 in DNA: TGTGCCAGCAGTAGGGGGGAGGGTGAAGCTTTCTTT. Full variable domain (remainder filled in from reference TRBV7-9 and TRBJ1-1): DTGVSQNPRHKITKRGQNVTFRCDPISEHNRLYWYRQTLGQGPEFLTYFQNEAQLEKSRLLSDRFSAERPKGSFSTLEIQRTEQGDSAMYLCASSRGEGEAFFGQGTRLTVV.